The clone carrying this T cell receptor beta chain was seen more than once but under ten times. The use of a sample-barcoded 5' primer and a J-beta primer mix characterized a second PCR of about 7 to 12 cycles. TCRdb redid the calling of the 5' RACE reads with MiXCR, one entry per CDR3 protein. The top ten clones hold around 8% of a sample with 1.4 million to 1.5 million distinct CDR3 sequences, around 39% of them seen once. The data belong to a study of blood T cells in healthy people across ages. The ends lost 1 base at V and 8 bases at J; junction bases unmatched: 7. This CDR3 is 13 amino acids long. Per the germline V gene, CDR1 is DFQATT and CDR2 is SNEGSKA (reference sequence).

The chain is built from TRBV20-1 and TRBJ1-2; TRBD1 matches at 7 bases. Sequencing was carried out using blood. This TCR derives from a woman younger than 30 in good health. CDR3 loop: CSARGTGAGGYTF. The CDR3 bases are TGCAGTGCTAGAGGGACAGGTGCTGGCGGCTACACCTTC.